Below, 8 T cell receptor beta chains from the same sample are listed, as sequenced in a study of T cell responses to AZD1222 COVID-19 vaccine. Here immunoSEQ multiplex PCR was the method, and the copy in TCRdb shows in-frame clones only, minus some. The repertoire consists of roughly 150,000 clones, with around nine tenths occurring once and the leading ten covering less than 1.3%. Sequencing used peripheral blood, obtained 28 days after the second AZD1222 dose. The receptors derive from an adult who received the AZD1222 COVID-19 vaccine.

This rearrangement joins TRBV5-1 to TRBJ2-7; D uncertain. The CDR3 is made up of 13 amino acids. Germline V CDR1 and CDR2: SGHRS, YFSETQ. Trimming removed 2 bases from V and 0 bases from J, with 6 bases in between. CDR3 DNA: TGCGCCAGCAGCTTTGAGATCTCCTACGAGCAGTACTTC. Its protein is CASSFEISYEQYF. The variable domain in full, completed from reference TRBV5-1 and TRBJ2-7, reads KAGVTQTPRYLIKTRGQQVTLSCSPISGHRSVSWYQQTPGQGLQFLFEYFSETQRNKGNFPGRFSGRQFSNSRSEMNVSTLELGDSALYLCASSFEISYEQYFGPGTRLTVT.

This rearrangement joins TRBV2 to TRBJ2-1; 7 nucleotides agree with TRBD1. CDR1 SNHLY and CDR2 FYNNEI come from the germline V gene. The CDR3 totals 15 residues. V dropped 0 bases and J dropped 4; count of bases not matched to a gene: 3. This chain's CDR3 is CASSEAGGGYNEQFF. CDR3 nucleotide sequence: TGTGCCAGCAGTGAAGCAGGGGGCGGATACAATGAGCAGTTCTTC.

The chain links TRBV19 to TRBJ1-5; D is unclear. The germline CDR1 and CDR2 sequences are LNHDA and SQIVND (reference sequence). V lost 4 bases and J 7 bases, leaving 14 bases between the germline ends. This CDR3 has 14 amino acids. CDR3 DNA: TGTGCCAGTAGTACCGTCCGACTCCTCCAGCCCCAGCATTTT. Its translation is CASSTVRLLQPQHF.

In its sample, this clone was seen a few times. V usage is TRBV29-1 and J usage is TRBJ2-3, with 11 bases matching TRBD2. The CDR3 consists of 15 residues. Per germline, CDR1 SQVTM and CDR2 ANQGSEA. Trimming at V came to 5 bases and at J to 4 bases, leaving 8 bases not matched to a gene. The DNA of the CDR3 is TGCAGCGTTCTCCCCTGGGGACTAGCGGCAGATACGCAGTATTTT. This encodes CSVLPWGLAADTQYF.

The chain carries TRBV7-9 and TRBJ2-7; D might be TRBD2 (5 bases). The V end lost 5 bases, the J end lost 7 bases, and 24 bases lay between the germline ends. CDR1 is SEHNR and CDR2 is FQNEAQ in the germline V gene (reference sequence). This CDR3 has 16 amino acids. This CDR3 reads CASSTSSSRSPTEQYF. CDR3 in DNA: TGTGCCAGCAGCACATCTAGCTCCCGCAGCCCGACGGAGCAGTACTTC.

The CDR3 region has the DNA TGTGCCAGCAGCTCGGGACCATTCATATACAATGAGCAGTTCTTC. Protein product: CASSSGPFIYNEQFF. J is TRBJ2-1 and V is TRBV7-7; D possibly uses TRBD1 or TRBD2 (5 bases each). This CDR3 has 15 amino acids. The germline V gene has CDR1 SSHAT and CDR2 FNYEAQ (reference sequence). V lost 4 bases and J lost 4, with 14 bases in between.

The rearrangement joins TRBV2 to TRBJ2-7, with 9 nucleotides matching TRBD1. From germline, CDR1 is SNHLY and CDR2 FYNNEI. V was pared by 6 bases and J by 3 bases, with 6 bases of the junction left unmatched. The CDR3 has 14 residues. For the CDR3, the DNA is TGTGCCAGCAGGGGACAGGGCTTCTTCTACGAGCAGTACTTC. Amino acid sequence: CASRGQGFFYEQYF.

This clone appeared a single time. V is TRBV29-1 and J is TRBJ2-3; D gene ambiguous. CDR1 SQVTM and CDR2 ANQGSEA come from the germline V gene. Trimming left V 4 bases short and J 4 bases short, with 18 bases between. The CDR3 is 15 amino acids. Here the CDR3 reads CSVGPLGLDADTQYF. The CDR3 bases are TGCAGCGTTGGCCCCCTCGGGCTAGACGCAGATACGCAGTATTTT.